Below are 27 T cell receptor beta chains sequenced from a single sample in a study of blood T cell repertoires in COVID-19. This table comes from immunoSEQ multiplex PCR, and its TCRdb copy is limited to in-frame clones, with some not included. The table lists about 250,000 clones, 85% to 90% of them singletons. Sample: PBMCs or T cells enriched from blood (not recorded which). These receptor sequences come from a man younger than 35 who had recovered from COVID-19.

This chain joins TRBV6-2 or TRBV6-3 and TRBJ1-1; D perhaps matches TRBD1 (6 bases). Germline assignment: CDR1 MNHEY and CDR2 SVGEGT. The length of the CDR3 is 14 residues. V shed 4 bases and J shed 0 bases, with 9 bases lying between them. CDR3: CASSSNRVNTEAFF. For the CDR3, the DNA is TGTGCCAGCAGTTCCAACAGGGTGAACACTGAAGCTTTCTTT.

The chain recombines TRBV10-3 with TRBJ2-2, with D perhaps TRBD2 (5 bases). CDR1 and CDR2 (germline): ENHRY, SYGVKD. Trimming took off 6 bases at V and 7 bases at J, with 12 bases between the two ends. The CDR3 spans 13 residues. The CDR3 DNA follows: TGTGCCATCAGGGAACTAGTCGGCGGGGAGCTGTTTTTT. This encodes CAIRELVGGELFF.

The CDR3, as DNA: TGTGCCAGCAGCACCAACGCCGGGAACAGGGAAGAAACTGAAGCTTTCTTT. Encoded protein: CASSTNAGNREETEAFF. J is TRBJ1-1 and V is TRBV21-1; the table's TRBD1 call for D was not verified on the DNA. TRBV21-1 represents a pseudogene. CDR3 length: 17 amino acids.

The chain employs TRBV7-9 and TRBJ2-1; TRBD2 aligns across 11 bases. Germline V gives CDR1 SEHNR, CDR2 FQNEAQ (reference sequence). J was trimmed by 6 bases and V by 2 bases; bases with no gene match: 9. This CDR3 has 17 amino acids. As DNA, the CDR3 is TGTGCCAGCAGCTTATGGTCTAGCGGGAGGAGAGCCAATGAGCAGTTCTTC. It yields the protein CASSLWSSGRRANEQFF.

The chain joins TRBV6-1 to TRBJ2-6, with 8 bases that match TRBD1. Unmatched junction bases numbered 5, after V lost 4 bases and J lost 0 bases. Per germline, CDR1 MNHNS and CDR2 SASEGT. CDR3 length: 17 residues. The CDR3 bases are TGTGCCAGCAGTGCCCGGGACAGGCCCTCTGGGGCCAACGTCCTGACTTTC. Residues: CASSARDRPSGANVLTF.

This chain links TRBV5-8 with TRBJ2-7, with 10 bases aligning to TRBD1. The germline V gene encodes CDR1 SGHTS and CDR2 YDEGEE. This CDR3 has 17 residues. V gave up 7 bases and J gave up 3 bases; unmatched junction bases: 16. CDR3 protein: CASEESDWDRGIYEQYF. The CDR3 DNA reads TGTGCCAGCGAAGAAAGCGACTGGGACAGGGGTATCTACGAGCAGTACTTC.

V gene TRBV4-1 combines with J gene TRBJ1-3, with D possibly matching TRBD1 (5 bases). The V end lost 0 bases, the J end lost 4 bases, and 19 bases lay between the germline ends. There are 18 residues in the CDR3. Per germline, CDR1 MGHRA and CDR2 YSYEKL. The CDR3 bases are TGCGCCAGCAGCCAAGACACAGACCAGGGAAACGTAGGAAACACCATATATTTT. Translation gives CASSQDTDQGNVGNTIYF.

Note on this clone: In the same sample, other DNA sequences code for this CDR3. CDR3 nucleotide sequence: TGTGCCAGCAGAGCAGGGGGAACTGAAGCTTTCTTT. It is translated as CASRAGGTEAFF. The chain recombines TRBV28 with TRBJ1-1; 7 bases align to TRBD1. V lost 6 bases and J lost 5; bases outside the gene matches: 3. This CDR3 is built from 12 residues. Germline-derived CDR1 and CDR2 are MDHEN and SYDVKM.

The chain recombines TRBV5-4 with TRBJ2-5; no clear D gene. This CDR3 is built from 14 residues. V lost 0 bases and J 2 bases, leaving 8 bases between the germline ends. Germline V gene sequence: CDR1 SGHNT, CDR2 YYREEE (reference sequence). CDR3 DNA: TGTGCCAGCAGCTTGGAAGCGCTTCAAGAGACCCAGTACTTC. Translated, it gives CASSLEALQETQYF. The full variable domain, its missing parts supplied by reference TRBV5-4 and TRBJ2-5, is ETGVTQSPTHLIKTRGQQVTLRCSSQSGHNTVSWYQQALGQGPQFIFQYYREEENGRGNFPPRFSGLQFPNYSSELNVNALELDDSALYLCASSLEALQETQYFGPGTRLLVL.

The rearrangement uses TRBV6-2 or TRBV6-3 and TRBJ1-2, with TRBD1 as a possible D gene (5 bases). Germline CDR1 and CDR2: MNHEY and SVGEGT. Trimming cost V 0 bases and J 5 bases, with 10 bases left between them. The CDR3 sequence is 14 residues long. CDR3 DNA sequence: TGTGCCAGCAGTTACTCGACAGCAGGTTATGGCTACACCTTC. This gives the protein CASSYSTAGYGYTF.

The chain uses TRBV5-4 and TRBJ2-1; TRBD1 matches at 7 bases. Germline V lookup: CDR1 SGHNT, CDR2 YYREEE (reference sequence). The CDR3 consists of 15 residues. V lost 3 bases to trimming and J lost 5 bases; unmatched junction nucleotides: 8. The CDR3 coding sequence is TGTGCCAGCAGCTCGATCCCGACAGGGCACAATGAGCAGTTCTTC. This translates into CASSSIPTGHNEQFF.

The chain links TRBV27 to TRBJ1-5, with 9 positions matching TRBD1. Germline-derived CDR1 and CDR2 are MNHEY and SMNVEV (reference sequence). CDR3 length: 17 residues. V was pared by 4 bases and J by 1 base, with 8 bases of the junction left unmatched. CDR3: CASSSWTGVLSNQPQHF. Written as DNA, the CDR3 is TGTGCCAGCAGTTCCTGGACAGGGGTGCTAAGCAATCAGCCCCAGCATTTT.

CDR3 sequence (DNA): TGTGCCTCCCACAGGACAGGGAATGAAAAACTGTTTTTT. As protein: CASHRTGNEKLFF. The V gene is TRBV7-9, the J gene TRBJ1-4; TRBD1 matches at 8 bases. Germline V gives CDR1 SEHNR, CDR2 FQNEAQ (reference sequence). CDR3 length: 13 residues. V trimming: 11 bases; J trimming: 5 bases; junction bases outside the gene matches: 7.

J is TRBJ1-2 and V is TRBV18; D is ambiguous. Germline-derived CDR1 and CDR2 are KGHSH and LQKENI. The CDR3 spans 14 residues. With 3 bases removed from V and 6 bases from J, the gap between germline ends came to 14 bases. CDR3 nucleotides: TGTGCCAGCTCACCGGATTCCGGGATGAATGGCTACACCTTC. Its translation: CASSPDSGMNGYTF. Complete variable domain (other parts from reference TRBV18 and TRBJ1-2): NAGVMQNPRHLVRRRGQEARLRCSPMKGHSHVYWYRQLPEEGLKFMVYLQKENIIDESGMPKERFSAEFPKEGPSILRIQQVVRGDSAAYFCASSPDSGMNGYTFGSGTRLTVV.

This chain uses TRBV5-1 with TRBJ2-3, with 7 nucleotides matching TRBD1. Germline V gives CDR1 SGHRS, CDR2 YFSETQ. The CDR3 is 14 residues long. V was pared by 2 bases and J by 4 bases, with 4 bases of the junction left unmatched. This chain's CDR3 is CASSFTGDADTQYF. The CDR3 DNA reads TGCGCCAGCAGCTTTACAGGGGACGCAGATACGCAGTATTTT.

The CDR3 here is CASSSGTGAHEQFF. The CDR3 DNA follows: TGTGCCAGCAGCTCCGGGACAGGGGCCCATGAGCAGTTCTTC. The chain combines TRBV7-3 with TRBJ2-1; 10 bases agree with TRBD1. The CDR3 loop spans 14 amino acids. Trimming cost V 4 bases and J 8 bases; bases outside gene matches: 5. The germline V gene has CDR1 SGHTA and CDR2 FQGTGA.

This clone was seen only once. The CDR3 loop is CASSITDNQPQHF. DNA of the CDR3: TGTGCCAGTAGTATCACAGACAATCAGCCCCAGCATTTT. The chain has TRBV19 and TRBJ1-5, with D hard to call. Germline lookup yields CDR1 LNHDA and CDR2 SQIVND (reference sequence). The V and J ends lost 3 bases and 3 bases respectively, with 6 bases between them. The CDR3 has 13 residues.

This rearrangement joins TRBV10-3 to TRBJ1-1, with 7 bases matching TRBD1. CDR3 length: 11 residues. Germline assignment: CDR1 ENHRY and CDR2 SYGVKD. Germline trimming cut 5 bases from V and 10 bases from J; bases unmatched to any gene: 4. The CDR3 here is CAISYTGVAFF. As DNA, the CDR3 is TGTGCCATCAGTTACACAGGGGTAGCTTTCTTT.

This clone was recorded at least ten times. Distinct nucleotide sequences in the sample also encode this CDR3. CDR3 in amino acids: CASSPPAGAAYEQYF. The CDR3 region has the DNA TGTGCCAGCTCACCACCGGCAGGGGCTGCCTACGAGCAGTACTTC. The chain couples TRBV18 to TRBJ2-7; the D gene is possibly TRBD1 (6 bases). From germline, CDR1 is KGHSH and CDR2 LQKENI. The CDR3 spans 15 residues. Between the trimmed V and J ends, which lost 0 bases and 2 bases, there was a span of 11 bases.

The chain recombines TRBV30 with TRBJ1-2; a weak D match, TRBD1 (5 bases). V was clipped by 0 bases and J by 1 base, with 12 bases between them. Germline-derived CDR1 and CDR2 are GTSNPN and SVGIG (reference sequence). This CDR3 is built from 15 residues. The CDR3 here is CAWSVLAGYNYGYTF. The CDR3 coding sequence is TGTGCCTGGAGTGTACTGGCAGGGTATAACTATGGCTACACCTTC.

The CDR3 here is CASSTKADRGGYTF. The CDR3 bases are TGTGCCAGTAGTACGAAGGCGGACAGGGGGGGCTACACCTTC. V gene TRBV19 combines with J gene TRBJ1-2; 10 bases align to TRBD1. Germline V gives CDR1 LNHDA, CDR2 SQIVND (reference sequence). CDR3 size: 14 residues. J gave up 8 bases and V 4 bases, and 7 bases lay outside the gene matches.

The chain uses TRBV28 and TRBJ2-1; 10 bases map to TRBD2. The V segment lost 6 bases and the J segment 5 bases; nucleotides outside the gene matches: 10. The CDR3 runs 16 residues. Germline V lookup: CDR1 MDHEN, CDR2 SYDVKM. The CDR3 nucleotides are TGTGCCAGCAGACTCCGACTAGCGGGCGGTGACAATGAGCAGTTCTTC. Amino acid sequence: CASRLRLAGGDNEQFF.

The J gene is TRBJ2-3, the V gene TRBV7-9; TRBD2 aligns across 10 bases. CDR3 size: 16 residues. V lost 4 bases and J lost 6; bases outside the gene matches: 10. From germline, CDR1 is SEHNR and CDR2 FQNEAQ (reference sequence). Here the CDR3 reads CASSSPGLARGDTQYF. DNA for the CDR3: TGTGCCAGCAGCTCACCGGGACTAGCGAGGGGGGATACGCAGTATTTT.

The chain joins TRBV2 to TRBJ1-5; 7 bases agree with TRBD1. The germline V gene encodes CDR1 SNHLY and CDR2 FYNNEI. This CDR3 is 13 amino acids long. After removal of 7 bases from V and 5 bases from J, the junction contained 5 bases not matched to a gene. As DNA, the CDR3 is TGTGCCAGCACCGGGCAGGGGGATCAGCCCCAGCATTTT. Translated: CASTGQGDQPQHF.

The chain has TRBV18 and TRBJ1-2, with 10 bases fitting TRBD1. Germline V gene lookup returns CDR1 KGHSH and CDR2 LQKENI. Trimming cost V 5 bases and J 4 bases; bases outside gene matches: 16. The CDR3 has 18 amino acids. For the CDR3, the DNA is TGTGCCAGCTCATCGACAGGGGGCCTAAGGGGGTTTGCCTATGGCTACACCTTC. This codes for CASSSTGGLRGFAYGYTF.

The genes are TRBV11-2 and TRBJ1-1; TRBD1 aligns across 9 bases. Germline trimming cut 4 bases from V and 3 bases from J; bases unmatched to any gene: 6. The CDR3 runs to 15 residues. From germline, CDR1 is SGHAT and CDR2 FQNNGV. The CDR3 protein is CASSSQTGGYTEAFF. CDR3 in DNA: TGTGCCAGCAGCTCCCAGACAGGGGGTTACACTGAAGCTTTCTTT.

The genes are TRBV29-1 and TRBJ1-4; D possibly corresponds to TRBD1 (6 bases). The CDR3 has 11 amino acids. V was clipped by 4 bases and J by 8 bases, with 8 bases between them. CDR1 and CDR2 (germline): SQVTM, ANQGSEA. CDR3 nucleotides: TGCAGCGTTGGACAGGTCGAAAAACTGTTTTTT. Residues: CSVGQVEKLFF.